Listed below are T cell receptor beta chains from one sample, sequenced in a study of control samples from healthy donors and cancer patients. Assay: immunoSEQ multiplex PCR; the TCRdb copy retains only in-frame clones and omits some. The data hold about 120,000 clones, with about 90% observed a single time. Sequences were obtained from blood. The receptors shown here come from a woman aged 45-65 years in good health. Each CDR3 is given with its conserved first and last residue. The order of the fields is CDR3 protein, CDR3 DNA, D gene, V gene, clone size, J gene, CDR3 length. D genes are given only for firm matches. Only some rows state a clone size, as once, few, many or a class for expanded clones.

CATSDVDRNYGYTF TGTGCCACCAGTGACGTAGACAGGAACTATGGCTACACCTTC - TRBV24-1 - TRBJ1-2 14
CASSLNGGRAGDTQYF TGTGCCAGCAGCTTAAATGGCGGGAGGGCCGGGGATACGCAGTATTTT TRBD2 TRBV7-8 - TRBJ2-3 16
CASLRGRNTEAFF TGTGCCAGCCTCAGGGGGCGGAACACCGAAGCTTTCTTT TRBD1 TRBV6-5 - TRBJ1-1 13
CASSESRISPGELFF TGTGCCAGCAGTGAATCCAGGATTTCCCCCGGGGAGCTGTTTTTT - TRBV25-1 - TRBJ2-2 15
CASRDREFLDTGELFF TGTGCCAGCCGGGACAGGGAGTTTTTGGACACCGGGGAGCTGTTTTTT TRBD1 TRBV28 once TRBJ2-2 16
CASSVTLGLWSSYEQYF TGTGCCAGCAGCGTTACCCTGGGACTTTGGAGCTCCTACGAGCAGTACTTC - TRBV5-5 - TRBJ2-7 17
CASKFPPGATPGYTF TGTGCCAGCAAATTCCCGCCAGGGGCCACTCCTGGCTACACCTTC - TRBV28 - TRBJ1-2 15
CSASDSPGSGGYTF TGCAGTGCTAGTGACTCTCCGGGGAGCGGTGGCTACACCTTC - TRBV20-1 few TRBJ1-2 14
CASSLAGAGNQPQHF TGCGCCAGCAGCTTGGCAGGGGCTGGAAATCAGCCCCAGCATTTT - TRBV5-1 - TRBJ1-5 15
CASSQGGGLGDTQYF TGTGCCAGCAGCCAAGGGGGGGGCCTTGGAGATACGCAGTATTTT - TRBV3-1/TRBV3-2 - TRBJ2-3 15
CASSPTSGRTKTGELFF TGTGCCAGTAGTCCGACTAGCGGGAGGACTAAGACCGGGGAGCTGTTTTTT TRBD2 TRBV19 - TRBJ2-2 17
CASSLFTRGANSPLHF TGTGCCAGCAGTTTATTCACAAGGGGCGCTAATTCACCCCTCCACTTT - TRBV27 - TRBJ1-6 16
CASRPGQYYYGYTF TGTGCCAGCAGACCGGGACAGTACTACTATGGCTACACCTTC TRBD1 TRBV6-5 - TRBJ1-2 14
CASSSPSSGNTIYF TGTGCCAGCAGTTCACCCTCCTCTGGAAACACCATATATTTT - TRBV2 - TRBJ1-3 14
CARLPLAGGPNEQFF TGCGCCAGACTTCCCCTAGCGGGGGGACCCAATGAGCAGTTCTTC TRBD2 TRBV23-1 - TRBJ2-1 15
CAWSPGSGPHNSPLHF TGTGCCTGGAGCCCAGGGTCAGGTCCTCATAATTCACCCCTCCACTTT - TRBV30 once TRBJ1-6 16
CASSLRLVGGYTF TGTGCCAGCAGTCTCCGTTTAGTTGGGGGATACACCTTC - TRBV12-3/TRBV12-4 once TRBJ1-2 13
CASSLEGSGRVLYNEQFF TGTGCCAGCAGTTTGGAGGGTAGCGGGAGGGTCCTCTACAATGAGCAGTTCTTC TRBD2 TRBV27 - TRBJ2-1 18
CATSSGGMTEQYF TGTGCCACCAGCAGTGGGGGAATGACCGAGCAGTACTTC - TRBV15 - TRBJ2-7 13
CASSFDNYEQYF TGTGCCAGCAGCTTCGACAACTACGAGCAGTACTTC - TRBV11-2 - TRBJ2-7 12
CASKQQGQMNTEAFF TGTGCCAGCAAACAACAGGGTCAGATGAACACTGAAGCTTTCTTT - TRBV7-8 - TRBJ1-1 15
CATETSNVELFF TGTGCCACCGAGACTAGTAACGTGGAGCTGTTTTTT - TRBV6-6 - TRBJ2-2 12
CASSYLTSGYTF TGTGCCAGCAGCTACTTAACGAGTGGCTACACCTTC - TRBV5-6 - TRBJ1-2 12
CASMEGNYGYTF TGTGCCAGCATGGAGGGGAACTATGGCTACACCTTC - TRBV6-5 - TRBJ1-2 12
CASSITFWGAQNTEAFF TGTGCCAGTAGTATCACTTTTTGGGGGGCACAGAACACTGAAGCTTTCTTT - TRBV19 - TRBJ1-1 17